These 12 T cell receptor beta chains were sequenced from one sample in a study of blood T cells in healthy people across ages. Next came a second PCR, run for about 7 to 12 cycles, which used a sample-barcoded 5' primer along with a J-beta primer mix. TCRdb processed the 5' RACE reads anew with MiXCR; each CDR3 protein has one entry. The top ten hold more than 2% of the sample, which has roughly 2 million distinct CDR3 sequences, less than 50% seen once. Input material: blood. Receptors originate from a middle-aged woman in good health.

This clonotype has a handful of counts. The V and J genes are TRBV7-2 and TRBJ2-5; 8 bases align to TRBD2. Germline V CDR1 and CDR2: SGHTA, FQGNSA. J was trimmed by 2 bases and V by 5 bases; bases with no gene match: 7. The CDR3 runs 15 residues. The CDR3 DNA is TGTGCCAGCAGCCCAATGTCGGGGGGGCAAGAGACCCAGTACTTC. It translates to CASSPMSGGQETQYF.

This clonotype was seen just once. The genes are TRBV20-1 and TRBJ2-7, with 10 bases identical to TRBD1. V lost 5 bases to trimming and J lost 0 bases; unmatched junction nucleotides: 4. Per the germline V gene, CDR1 is DFQATT and CDR2 is SNEGSKA (reference sequence). The CDR3 loop spans 14 amino acids. The CDR3 is CSASRTGGSYEQYF. The CDR3 bases are TGCAGTGCTTCACGGACAGGGGGCTCCTACGAGCAGTACTTC.

This clonotype was found a few times. This chain links TRBV4-2 with TRBJ2-7, with 7 bases identical to TRBD1. Unmatched junction bases numbered 6, after V lost 2 bases and J lost 2 bases. The CDR3 extends over 15 amino acids. Germline assignment: CDR1 LGHNA and CDR2 YNFKEQ. The CDR3 reads CASSQSRQGAYEQYF. The CDR3 DNA reads as TGTGCCAGCAGCCAATCCCGACAGGGAGCCTACGAGCAGTACTTC.

The V call is TRBV6-2 or TRBV6-3, the J call TRBJ1-2; 8 bases are a match to TRBD1. The CDR3 has 15 residues. CDR1 and CDR2 from the germline V gene are MNHEY and SVGEGT. V lost 6 bases, J lost 3 bases, and 9 bases stayed unmatched. CDR3 DNA sequence: TGTGCCAGCAGGACTGGGACAGGTGAGGACTATGGCTACACCTTC. Protein sequence: CASRTGTGEDYGYTF.

The chain has TRBV3-1 and TRBJ2-1; TRBD2 agrees at 12 bases. This CDR3 contains 16 residues. Germline V CDR1 and CDR2: LGHDT, YNNKEL (reference sequence). V was pared by 5 bases and J by 10 bases, with 12 bases of the junction left unmatched. For the CDR3, the DNA is TGTGCCAGCAGCGTTCATCTAGCGGGGGGGCCATGGGAGCAGTTCTTC. It codes for CASSVHLAGGPWEQFF.

The genes are TRBV28 and TRBJ2-7, with TRBD2 identical over 8 bases. CDR1 and CDR2 (germline): MDHEN, SYDVKM. Losses at the gene ends were 1 base for V and 3 bases for J; bases not matched to a gene: 5. This CDR3 is built from 15 residues. The CDR3 region is CASSLSGGPFYEQYF. As DNA, the CDR3 is TGTGCCAGCAGTTTATCGGGGGGGCCTTTCTACGAGCAGTACTTC.

This clonotype was recorded once. The V and J genes are TRBV27 and TRBJ2-7; D may be TRBD1 (7 bases). This CDR3 has 14 residues. Per the germline V gene, CDR1 is MNHEY and CDR2 is SMNVEV (reference sequence). Trimming cost V 4 bases and J 7 bases, with 17 bases left between them. The CDR3 spells CASSWRGQVNEQYF. In DNA, the CDR3 is TGTGCCAGCAGTTGGAGGGGGCAGGTCAATGAGCAGTACTTC.

The chain joins TRBV4-1 to TRBJ1-2; a possible D gene is TRBD1 (5 bases). The CDR3 extends over 15 amino acids. The ends were cut back, 4 bases at V and 0 bases at J, with 12 bases in the middle. Germline CDR1 reads MGHRA; CDR2 reads YSYEKL. Here the CDR3 DNA reads TGCGCCAGCAGCCCCTGGACACTAGCTAACTATGGCTACACCTTC. As protein: CASSPWTLANYGYTF.

This clonotype was seen more than once but under ten times. This sequence joins TRBV20-1 and TRBJ2-5; 9 bases align to TRBD2. The germline V gene encodes CDR1 DFQATT and CDR2 SNEGSKA (reference sequence). V shed 3 bases and J 5 bases; nucleotides not matched to a gene: 10. This CDR3 spans 15 amino acids. The CDR3 DNA is TGCAGTGCTAGGGACCGGGACCTAGCGGGGGAGACCCAGTACTTC. Translation: CSARDRDLAGETQYF.

This rearrangement joins TRBV27 to TRBJ2-5; D unresolved. The V end was cut by 7 bases, the J end by 5 bases, with 11 bases between. Germline CDR1 is MNHEY and CDR2 is SMNVEV (reference sequence). This CDR3 comprises 12 residues. The CDR3 DNA reads as TGTGCCAGCACTGACTCGGGCGAGACCCAGTACTTC. Its protein is CASTDSGETQYF.

On this clonotype: A much larger clone lies a single base off, so this may be a read error. The rearrangement links TRBV7-2 to TRBJ2-6; D possibly matches TRBD1 or TRBD2 (5 bases each). Per the germline V gene, CDR1 is SGHTA and CDR2 is FQGNSA. With 4 bases removed from V and 4 bases from J, the gap between germline ends came to 17 bases. This CDR3 has 17 amino acids. CDR3 region: CASSSPGTTAGANVLTF. The CDR3 nucleotides are TGTGCCAGCAGCTCCCCCGGGACCACGGCCGGGGCCAACGTCCTGACTTTC. The full variable domain, its missing parts supplied by reference TRBV7-2 and TRBJ2-6, is GAGVSQSPSNKVTEKGKDVELRCDPISGHTALYWYRQSLGQGLEFLIYFQGNSAPDKSGLPSDRFSAERTGGSVSTLTIQRTQQEDSAVYLCASSSPGTTAGANVLTFGAGSRLTVL.

The rearrangement uses TRBV7-2 and TRBJ1-5, with no clear D. The germline V and J ends were trimmed by 3 bases and 7 bases, with 10 bases remaining between them. The germline CDR1 and CDR2 sequences are SGHTA and FQGNSA. This CDR3 is built from 13 residues. CDR3 sequence (DNA): TGTGCCAGCAGCTTTGGGTCCGGGCAGCCCCAGCATTTT. As protein: CASSFGSGQPQHF.